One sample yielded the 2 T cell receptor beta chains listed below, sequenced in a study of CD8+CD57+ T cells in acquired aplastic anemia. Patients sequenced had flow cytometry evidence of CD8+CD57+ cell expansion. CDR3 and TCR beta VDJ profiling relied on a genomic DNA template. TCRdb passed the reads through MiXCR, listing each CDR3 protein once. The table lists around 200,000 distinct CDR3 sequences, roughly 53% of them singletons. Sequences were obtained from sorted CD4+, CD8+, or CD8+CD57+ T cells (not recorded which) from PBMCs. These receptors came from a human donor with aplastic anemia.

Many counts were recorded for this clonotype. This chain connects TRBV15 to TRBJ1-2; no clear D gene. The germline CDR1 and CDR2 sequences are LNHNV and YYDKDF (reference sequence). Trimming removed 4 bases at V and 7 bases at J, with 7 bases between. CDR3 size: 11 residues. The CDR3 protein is CATSTPSGYTF. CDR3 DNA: TGTGCCACCAGCACGCCGAGTGGCTACACCTTC.

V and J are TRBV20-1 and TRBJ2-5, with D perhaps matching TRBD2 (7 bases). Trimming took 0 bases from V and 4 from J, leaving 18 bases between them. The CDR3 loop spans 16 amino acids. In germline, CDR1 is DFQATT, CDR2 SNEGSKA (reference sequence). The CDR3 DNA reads TGCAGTGCTAGAGATCTAGGGGGGGGGGGCCGAGAGACCCAGTACTTC. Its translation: CSARDLGGGGRETQYF.